Detailed here is one T cell receptor beta chain. In this sample, this clonotype turned up a few times. Its recognized antigen is unknown. Base qualities are not recorded, but no much larger clone differs from it by a single base. Libraries were constructed by PCR. DNA from cultured CD4+ T cells underwent TCR sequencing with the Oncomine TCR Beta short-read assay at the Johns Hopkins FTIC core. Genomic DNA was extracted from the cultured CD4+ T cells with the QIAamp micro DNA kit. The Oncomine TCR Beta libraries from cultured CD4+ T cells were pooled using unique dual indexes and then sequenced on an Illumina iSeq 100. Regarding the original processing steps: Non-productive sequences were removed, and CDR3s that did not start with C, did not end with F or W, or were shorter than 7 amino acids were discarded. The MANAFEST web application was used to identify antigen-specific clonotypes by comparing peptide-stimulated wells against reference wells and other culture wells. An FDR below 0.05, an odds ratio above 5, and a productive frequency above 0.1% in at least two of three replicate wells were required for clones to be considered positive. A clonotype was classed as cross-reactive if the clonotype showed significant expansion both in SARS-CoV-2 spike wells and in at least one common cold coronavirus spike condition. CDR3 homology was assessed with Levenshtein distances (stringdist) and unrooted phylogenetic trees (ape) in R version 3.6.1. Through fastp at Q25 and MiXCR, TCRdb rebuilt clones from the public reads, retaining in-frame beta chains. Every distinct CDR3 protein forms one entry, paired with its most common genes and DNA. These V and J calls originate from TCRdb's pipeline instead of the authors' own analysis. The table for this sample lists 8,000 to 9,500 distinct CDR3 sequences; roughly three fifths of them were counted only once. The top ten constitute roughly 16% of the sample.

The data belong to a study of vaccination and CD4 T cells after COVID-19 (dated 2022 in TCRdb). Background for the entire study: SARS-CoV-2 positivity had been established in the convalescent patients by nasal swab PCR, and mild disease was recorded in several of these patients and severe disease in one. The convalescent cohort included six males and four females, with two Hispanic individuals, seven Caucasians, two Asians and one multiracial person. Each participant got two doses of either the Pfizer-BioNTech BNT162b2 vaccine (n=8) or the Moderna mRNA-1273 vaccine (n=2). In control cultures, a CEFX viral epitope pool was used as positive control, an HIV-1 Nef peptide pool was used as negative control, or no peptide was added. The time from the second vaccine dose to post-vaccine blood sampling had a median of roughly 70 days and ranged from roughly 12 to 241 days. Post-COVID blood samples from convalescent patients were collected a median of around 100 days after diagnosis, with a range of 35 to 161 days. The cultures were stimulated with overlapping spike peptide pools from SARS-CoV-2 and from the common cold coronaviruses HCoV-NL63, HCoV-OC43 and HCoV-229E. In some eleven COVID-19 convalescent patients and a few infection-naive healthy vaccine recipients, researchers compared the spike-specific CD4+ TCR repertoire from before mRNA vaccination with the repertoire from after.

Read against the paper, the sample's treatment or condition label means: roughly 10-day PBMC culture with coronavirus spike peptide pools or control peptides (ViraFEST assay). The ViraFEST assay was used in the study, in which antigen-specific T cells were expanded with peptide pools and expanded clonotypes were subsequently identified by TCR sequencing. Positive SARS-CoV-2 PCR tests in the convalescent patients dated from March to December 2020, before Alpha, Beta and Delta variants emerged in the United States. Each well held 2 million to 2.5 million PBMCs cultured with roughly 10 ug/ml peptide pools in IMDM containing roughly 5% human AB serum and around 9 IU/ml IL-2. On days 3 and 7, half of the culture medium was replaced with fresh IL-2-containing medium. After around 10 days of culture, CD4+ T cells were isolated by negative selection with the EasySep CD4+ T cell isolation kit. Ficoll-Paque Plus gradient centrifugation was used to isolate PBMCs from whole blood, and the isolated PBMCs were then either used fresh or cryopreserved at -140C. Each culture condition was generally run in triplicate wells.

CDR1 is given as DFQATT and CDR2 as SNEGSKA, both from the germline V gene (reference sequence). The CDR3 runs 14 amino acids, cysteine and phenylalanine included. The read is trimmed to its CDR3 DNA, 42 bases read in frame from base 1. Trimming costs V 1 base and J 2 bases, and their ends lie 11 bases apart. What the research found in general, with its limitations: In convalescent patients, nearly all vaccine-specific clones (304 of 307) were found to be mono-reactive for SARS-CoV-2 spike rather than cross-reactive with common cold coronaviruses. Among the post-vaccine SARS-CoV-2-reactive clones in convalescent patients, a median approximately 86% showed up only after vaccination, which suggests vaccine-specific priming. The study included relatively few convalescent patients and did not analyze early timepoints after natural infection. An increase in the median number of SARS-CoV-2-reactive clonotypes from around 20 after infection to 38 after vaccination was observed, but the change was not found to be significant.

The receptor comes from a human donor with COVID-19. The chain was built from TRBV20-1 and TRBJ1-1, with no reliable assignment of the D segment. The sample was cultured CD4+ T cells from blood, taken after SARS-CoV-2 vaccination. Here is the DNA: TGCAGTGCTAGAGGCCCCGGGCTAAACACTGAAGCTTTCTTT. Its protein reads: CSARGPGLNTEAFF.